This T cell receptor beta chain appears in the sequencing data of a study of T cell changes during pregnancy in multiple sclerosis (dated by TCRdb to between 2017 and 2020). For the wider study: The study looked at changes in the T cell repertoire across pregnancy in women with multiple sclerosis.

Receptor libraries were prepared by the immunoSEQ multiplex PCR assay. The table comes from immuneACCESS by way of TCRdb, which keeps in-frame sequences with V and J called. Part of the clones is missing from these tables; in studies checked, under half for an unresolved V gene and the rest for unknown reasons. The sample records 25,000 to 35,000 clones, nearly 90% of which are singletons. Jointly, the top ten make up roughly 6.9% of the sample. A note on this clone: Its antigen is not yet known. Per-base qualities were not stored, and no clone one base away is much larger.

V loses 0 bases at its end and J loses 3 bases; junction bases beyond the gene matches: 8. Per the germline V gene, SGHDT is the CDR1 and YYEEEE is the CDR2. From its cysteine to its phenylalanine, the CDR3 spans 17 amino acids. Only CDR3 DNA remains: 51 bases, in frame from the first base. This TCR was sampled from a female donor with multiple sclerosis, enrolled in a pregnancy study. Here the sequenced sample was CD8+ T cells from peripheral blood mononuclear cells, taken in the second trimester of pregnancy. The rearranged segments are TRBV5-6 and TRBJ2-7, with 11 bases matching TRBD2. The nucleotides read TGTGCCAGCAGCTTGGCTAGCGGGGGGCCCAAAGGCTACGAGCAGTACTTC. Its protein reads: CASSLASGGPKGYEQYF.